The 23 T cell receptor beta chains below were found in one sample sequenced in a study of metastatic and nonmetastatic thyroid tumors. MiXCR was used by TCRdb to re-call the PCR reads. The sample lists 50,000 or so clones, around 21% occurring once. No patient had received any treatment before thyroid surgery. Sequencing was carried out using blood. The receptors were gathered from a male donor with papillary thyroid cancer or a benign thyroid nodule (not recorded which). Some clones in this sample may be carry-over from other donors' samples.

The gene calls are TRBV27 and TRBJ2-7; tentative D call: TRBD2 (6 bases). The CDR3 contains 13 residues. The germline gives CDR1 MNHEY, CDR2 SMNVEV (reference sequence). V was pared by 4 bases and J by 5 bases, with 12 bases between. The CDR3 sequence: CASSWGETNEQYF. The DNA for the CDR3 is TGTGCCAGCAGTTGGGGGGAGACCAACGAGCAGTACTTC.

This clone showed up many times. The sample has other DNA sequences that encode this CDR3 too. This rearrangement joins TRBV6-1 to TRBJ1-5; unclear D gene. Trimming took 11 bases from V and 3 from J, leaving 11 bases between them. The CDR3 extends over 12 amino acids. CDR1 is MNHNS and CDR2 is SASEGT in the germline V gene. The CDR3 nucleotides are TGTGCCGGCCAGGTTGACAATCAGCCCCAGCATTTT. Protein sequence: CAGQVDNQPQHF.

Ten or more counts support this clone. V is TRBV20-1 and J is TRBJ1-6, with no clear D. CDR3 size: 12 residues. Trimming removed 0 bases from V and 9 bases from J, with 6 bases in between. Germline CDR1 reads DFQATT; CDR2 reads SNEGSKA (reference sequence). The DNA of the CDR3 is TGCAGTGCTAGAGAAGGCACTTCACCCCTCCACTTT. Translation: CSAREGTSPLHF.

CDR3 region: CAWSGGSPQETQYF. The CDR3 region has the DNA TGTGCCTGGAGTGGCGGTAGCCCTCAAGAGACCCAGTACTTC. The J gene is TRBJ2-5, the V gene TRBV30; D gene unclear. With 1 base removed from V and 2 bases from J, the gap between germline ends came to 11 bases. Germline values: CDR1 GTSNPN, CDR2 SVGIG (reference sequence). The CDR3 runs 14 residues.

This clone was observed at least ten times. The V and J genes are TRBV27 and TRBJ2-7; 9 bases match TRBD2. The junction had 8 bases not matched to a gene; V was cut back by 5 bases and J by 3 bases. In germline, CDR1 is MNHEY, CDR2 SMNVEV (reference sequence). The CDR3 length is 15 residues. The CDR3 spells CASSPLAGPDYEQYF. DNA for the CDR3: TGTGCCAGCAGTCCGCTAGCGGGACCCGACTACGAGCAGTACTTC.

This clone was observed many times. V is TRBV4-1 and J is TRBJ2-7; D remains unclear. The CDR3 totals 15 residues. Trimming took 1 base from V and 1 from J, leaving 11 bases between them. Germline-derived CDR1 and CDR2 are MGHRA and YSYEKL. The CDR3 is CASSQASGPSYEQYF. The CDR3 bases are TGCGCCAGCAGCCAAGCGTCTGGACCTTCCTACGAGCAGTACTTC.

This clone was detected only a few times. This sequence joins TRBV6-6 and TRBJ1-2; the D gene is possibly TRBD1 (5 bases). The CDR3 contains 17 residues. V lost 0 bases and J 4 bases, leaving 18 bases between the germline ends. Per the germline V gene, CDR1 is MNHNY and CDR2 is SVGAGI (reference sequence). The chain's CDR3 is CASSYSPSTDLAYGYTF. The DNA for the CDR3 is TGTGCCAGCAGTTACTCCCCGTCGACAGATTTGGCCTATGGCTACACCTTC.

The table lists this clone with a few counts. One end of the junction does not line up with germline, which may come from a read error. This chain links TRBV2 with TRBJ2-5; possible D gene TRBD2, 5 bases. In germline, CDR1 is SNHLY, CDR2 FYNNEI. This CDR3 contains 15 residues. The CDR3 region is CASSFRRRYQESQYF. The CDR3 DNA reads TGTGCCAGCAGTTTTAGGAGGCGGTACCAAGAGAGCCAGTACTTC.

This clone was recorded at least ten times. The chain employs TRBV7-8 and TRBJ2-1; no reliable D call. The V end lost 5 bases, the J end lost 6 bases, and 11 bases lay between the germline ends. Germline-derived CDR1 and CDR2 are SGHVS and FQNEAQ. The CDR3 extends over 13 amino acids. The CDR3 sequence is CASSGRVINEQFF. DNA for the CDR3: TGTGCCAGCAGCGGAAGGGTGATCAATGAGCAGTTCTTC. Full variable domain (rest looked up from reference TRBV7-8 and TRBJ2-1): GAGVSQSPRYKVAKRGQDVALRCDPISGHVSLFWYQQALGQGPEFLTYFQNEAQLDKSGLPSDRFFAERPEGSVSTLKIQRTQQEDSAVYLCASSGRVINEQFFGPGTRLTVL.

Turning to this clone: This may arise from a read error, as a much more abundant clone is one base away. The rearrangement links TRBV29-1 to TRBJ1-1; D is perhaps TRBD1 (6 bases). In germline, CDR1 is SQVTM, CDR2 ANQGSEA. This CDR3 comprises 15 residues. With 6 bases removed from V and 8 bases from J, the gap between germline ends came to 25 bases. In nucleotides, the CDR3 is TGCAGCGTGCCTAGGGGGTCCACCGATGGTACCGAAGCTTTCTTT. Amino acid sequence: CSVPRGSTDGTEAFF.

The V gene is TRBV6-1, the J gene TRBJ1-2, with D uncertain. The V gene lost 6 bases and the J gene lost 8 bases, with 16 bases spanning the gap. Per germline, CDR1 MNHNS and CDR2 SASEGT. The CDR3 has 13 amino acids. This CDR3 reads CASRNGTERGYTF. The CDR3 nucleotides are TGTGCCAGCAGAAACGGCACGGAGAGGGGCTACACCTTC.

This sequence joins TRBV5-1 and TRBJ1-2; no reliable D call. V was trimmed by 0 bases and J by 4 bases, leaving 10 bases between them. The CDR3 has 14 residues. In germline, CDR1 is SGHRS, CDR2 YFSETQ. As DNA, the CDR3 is TGCGCCAGCAGCTTGGCCGGAAGTTCCTATGGCTACACCTTC. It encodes CASSLAGSSYGYTF.

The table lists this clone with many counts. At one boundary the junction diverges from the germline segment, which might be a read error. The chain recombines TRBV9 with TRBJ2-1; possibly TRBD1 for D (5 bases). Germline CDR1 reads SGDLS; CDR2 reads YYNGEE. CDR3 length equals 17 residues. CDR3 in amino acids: CANSVNLEQVSYNEQFF. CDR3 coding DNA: TGTGCCAACAGCGTAAATCTCGAACAGGTATCCTACAATGAGCAGTTCTTC.

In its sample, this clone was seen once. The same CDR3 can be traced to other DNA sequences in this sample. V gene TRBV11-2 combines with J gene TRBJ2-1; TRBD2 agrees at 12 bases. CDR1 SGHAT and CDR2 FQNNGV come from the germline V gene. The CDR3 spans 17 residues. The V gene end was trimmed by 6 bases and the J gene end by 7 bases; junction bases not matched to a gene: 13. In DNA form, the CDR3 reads TGTGCCAGCAGTCCACCTCGGACTAGCGGGGCGAATAATGAGCAGTTCTTC. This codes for CASSPPRTSGANNEQFF.

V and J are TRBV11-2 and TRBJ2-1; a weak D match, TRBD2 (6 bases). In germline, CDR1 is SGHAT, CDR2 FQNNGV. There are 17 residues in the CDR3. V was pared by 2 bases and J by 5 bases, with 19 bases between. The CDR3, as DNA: TGTGCCAGCAGCTTAATGCGGGGACCTGGTATTCACAATGAGCAGTTCTTC. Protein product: CASSLMRGPGIHNEQFF.

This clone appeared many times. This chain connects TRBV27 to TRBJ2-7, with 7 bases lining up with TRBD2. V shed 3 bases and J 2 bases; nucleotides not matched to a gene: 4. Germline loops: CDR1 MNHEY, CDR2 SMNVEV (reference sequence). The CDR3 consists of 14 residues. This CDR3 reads CASSFRGSTYEQYF. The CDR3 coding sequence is TGTGCCAGCAGTTTTCGCGGGAGTACCTACGAGCAGTACTTC.

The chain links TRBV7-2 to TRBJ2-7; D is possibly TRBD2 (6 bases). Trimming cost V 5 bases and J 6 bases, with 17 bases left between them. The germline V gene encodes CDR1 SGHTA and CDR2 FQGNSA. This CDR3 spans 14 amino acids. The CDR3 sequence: CASSPWGERSEQYF. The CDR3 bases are TGTGCCAGCAGCCCGTGGGGGGAGCGTTCCGAGCAGTACTTC.

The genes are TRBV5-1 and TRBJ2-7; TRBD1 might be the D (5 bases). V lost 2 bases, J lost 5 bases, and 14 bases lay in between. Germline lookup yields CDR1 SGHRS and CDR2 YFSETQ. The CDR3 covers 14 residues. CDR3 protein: CASSFVQAANEQYF. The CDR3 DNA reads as TGCGCCAGCAGCTTCGTACAGGCGGCCAACGAGCAGTACTTC.

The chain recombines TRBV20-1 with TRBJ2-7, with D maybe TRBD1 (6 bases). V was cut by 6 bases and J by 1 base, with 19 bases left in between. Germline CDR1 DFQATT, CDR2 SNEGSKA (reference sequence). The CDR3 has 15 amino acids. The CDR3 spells CSAAHSGTLSYEQYF. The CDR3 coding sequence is TGCAGTGCCGCGCATTCCGGGACACTATCCTACGAGCAGTACTTC.

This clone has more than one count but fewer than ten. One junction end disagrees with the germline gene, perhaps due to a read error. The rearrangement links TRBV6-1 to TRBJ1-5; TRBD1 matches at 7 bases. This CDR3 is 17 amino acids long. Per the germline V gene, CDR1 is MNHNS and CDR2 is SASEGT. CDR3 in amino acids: CASIPNRGSGSNHPQHF. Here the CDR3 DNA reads TGTGCCAGCATACCCAACAGGGGATCCGGTAGCAATCATCCCCAGCATTTT.

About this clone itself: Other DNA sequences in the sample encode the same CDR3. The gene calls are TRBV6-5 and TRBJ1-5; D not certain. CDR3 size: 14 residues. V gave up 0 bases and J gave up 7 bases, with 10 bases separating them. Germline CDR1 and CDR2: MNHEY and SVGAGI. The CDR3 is CASSYSSWRQPQHF. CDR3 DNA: TGTGCCAGCAGTTACTCGTCATGGAGGCAGCCCCAGCATTTT.

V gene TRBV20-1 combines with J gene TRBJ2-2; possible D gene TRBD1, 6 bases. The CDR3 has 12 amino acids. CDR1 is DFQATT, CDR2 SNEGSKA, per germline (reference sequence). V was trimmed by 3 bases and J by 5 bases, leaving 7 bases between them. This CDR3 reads CSARTGTGELFF. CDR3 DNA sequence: TGCAGTGCTAGGACAGGTACCGGGGAGCTGTTTTTT.

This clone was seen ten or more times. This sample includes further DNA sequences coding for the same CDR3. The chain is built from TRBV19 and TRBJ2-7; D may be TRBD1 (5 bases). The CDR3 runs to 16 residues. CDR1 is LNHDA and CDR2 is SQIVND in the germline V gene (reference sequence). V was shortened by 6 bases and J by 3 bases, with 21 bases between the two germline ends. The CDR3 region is CASRKTGHTVDYEQYF. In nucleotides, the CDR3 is TGTGCCAGTAGGAAAACCGGACATACCGTAGACTACGAGCAGTACTTC.